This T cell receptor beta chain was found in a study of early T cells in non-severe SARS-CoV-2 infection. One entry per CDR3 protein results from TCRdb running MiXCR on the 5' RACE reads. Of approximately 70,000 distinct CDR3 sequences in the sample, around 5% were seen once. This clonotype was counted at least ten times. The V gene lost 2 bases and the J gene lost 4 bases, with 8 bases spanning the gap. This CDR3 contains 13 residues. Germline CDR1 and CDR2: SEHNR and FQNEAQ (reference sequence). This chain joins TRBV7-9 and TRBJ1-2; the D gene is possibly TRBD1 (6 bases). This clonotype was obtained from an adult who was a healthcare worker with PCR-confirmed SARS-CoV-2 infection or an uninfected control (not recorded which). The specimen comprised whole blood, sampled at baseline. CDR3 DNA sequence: TGTGCCAGCAGCTTATTAGGGGGCTATGGCTACACCTTC. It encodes CASSLLGGYGYTF.